The 29 T cell receptor beta chains in this list originate from one sample, sequenced in a study of blood T cell repertoires in COVID-19. The method was immunoSEQ multiplex PCR; TCRdb's version includes in-frame clones alone and lacks a portion of them. The sample shows 200,000 to 300,000 clones, 86% of them seen only once. The sequenced material came from peripheral blood. The receptors stem from a woman older than 75 with COVID-19, enrolled during active disease.

This rearrangement joins TRBV5-6 to TRBJ1-4, with 7 bases that match TRBD1. CDR1 is SGHDT and CDR2 is YYEEEE in the germline V gene. The CDR3 loop spans 14 amino acids. Trimming removed 1 base from V and 3 bases from J; junction bases left unmatched: 0. CDR3 in DNA: TGTGCCAGCAGCTTGAGGGGGCCTAATGAAAAACTGTTTTTT. Its protein product is CASSLRGPNEKLFF.

As concerns this clone: The same CDR3 also results from other DNA sequences found in this sample. The chain couples TRBV7-3 to TRBJ1-1; D may be TRBD1 (6 bases). The CDR3 sequence is 13 residues long. The germline V gene encodes CDR1 SGHTA and CDR2 FQGTGA. V lost 5 bases and J lost 2, with 9 bases in between. The CDR3 loop reads CASSPQGNTEAFF. For the CDR3, the DNA is TGTGCCAGCAGCCCACAGGGTAACACTGAAGCTTTCTTT.

This clone was seen only a few times. The chain links TRBV6-5 to TRBJ1-1; D is possibly TRBD1 (6 bases). V lost 2 bases and J 8 bases, leaving 15 bases between the germline ends. Germline values: CDR1 MNHEY, CDR2 SVGAGI. The CDR3 covers 14 residues. CDR3 protein: CASSYAGTPREAFF. CDR3 nucleotides: TGTGCCAGCAGTTACGCCGGGACACCCAGAGAAGCTTTCTTT.

The V gene is TRBV3-1 (or the pseudogene TRBV3-2), the J gene TRBJ2-7, with TRBD2 identical over 11 bases. This CDR3 has 14 residues. Germline CDR1 and CDR2: LGHDT and YNNKEL (reference sequence). The trim removed 4 bases at V and 4 bases at J, leaving 3 bases unmatched. CDR3 protein: CASSPTSGGYEQYF. CDR3 bases: TGTGCCAGCAGCCCTACTAGCGGGGGTTACGAGCAGTACTTC.

This sequence joins TRBV19 and TRBJ2-3, with 12 bases matching TRBD2. The CDR3 extends over 16 amino acids. Germline V lookup: CDR1 LNHDA, CDR2 SQIVND (reference sequence). V lost 5 bases to trimming and J lost 2 bases; unmatched junction nucleotides: 5. This CDR3 is CASSLLAGGLTDTQYF. Here the CDR3 DNA reads TGTGCCAGTAGTCTACTAGCGGGGGGCCTCACAGATACGCAGTATTTT.

This chain connects TRBV29-1 to TRBJ2-3; TRBD1 matches at 9 bases. V trimming: 1 base; J trimming: 1 base; junction bases outside the gene matches: 3. Per the germline V gene, CDR1 is SQVTM and CDR2 is ANQGSEA. The CDR3 is 15 amino acids. Written as DNA, the CDR3 is TGCAGCGTTGAAGGTGGGGACAGGGGCACAGATACGCAGTATTTT. Residues: CSVEGGDRGTDTQYF.

This CDR3 reads CASSLRTQLAEAFF. Written as DNA, the CDR3 is TGTGCCAGCAGTTTACGGACTCAACTCGCTGAAGCTTTCTTT. V is TRBV6-5 and J is TRBJ1-1; D is ambiguous. V was cut by 4 bases and J by 6 bases, with 15 bases left in between. Germline values: CDR1 MNHEY, CDR2 SVGAGI. There are 14 residues in the CDR3.

This clone showed up just a few times. This chain joins TRBV7-8 and TRBJ1-3, with D unclear. CDR1 is SGHVS and CDR2 is FQNEAQ in the germline V gene. The CDR3 is 16 amino acids. Trimming removed 0 bases from V and 2 bases from J, with 11 bases in between. The CDR3 nucleotides read TGTGCCAGCAGCTTAGCGTTACCGGGTACTGGAAACACCATATATTTT. Translation gives CASSLALPGTGNTIYF. The full variable domain, in which reference TRBV7-8 and TRBJ1-3 provide the parts outside the CDR3, is GAGVSQSPRYKVAKRGQDVALRCDPISGHVSLFWYQQALGQGPEFLTYFQNEAQLDKSGLPSDRFFAERPEGSVSTLKIQRTQQEDSAVYLCASSLALPGTGNTIYFGEGSWLTVV.

The chain carries TRBV2 and TRBJ2-3; tentative D call: TRBD2 (6 bases). CDR3 size: 14 residues. In germline, CDR1 is SNHLY, CDR2 FYNNEI. Trimming left V 6 bases short and J 3 bases short, with 13 bases between. Written as DNA, the CDR3 is TGTGCCAGCAGGGTTGGAGGGAGGACAGATACGCAGTATTTT. This translates into CASRVGGRTDTQYF.

The rearrangement uses TRBV3-1 (or the pseudogene TRBV3-2) and TRBJ1-2; 8 bases fit TRBD1. The germline V gene has CDR1 LGHDT and CDR2 YNNKEL (reference sequence). The CDR3 is made up of 13 amino acids. J gave up 7 bases and V 4 bases, and 5 bases lay outside the gene matches. The CDR3 sequence: CASSLDRELGYTF. As DNA, the CDR3 is TGTGCCAGCAGCCTGGACAGGGAGCTTGGCTACACCTTC.

J is TRBJ1-1 and V is TRBV5-1; D is uncertain. V was pared by 0 bases and J by 5 bases, with 14 bases between. The CDR3 sequence is 15 residues long. CDR1 is SGHRS and CDR2 is YFSETQ in the germline V gene. CDR3: CASSLDGSWWTEAFF. The CDR3 nucleotides are TGCGCCAGCAGCTTGGATGGGAGCTGGTGGACTGAAGCTTTCTTT.

The chain links TRBV5-1 to TRBJ1-1, with a possible D match to TRBD1 (5 bases). The CDR3 contains 13 residues. Germline CDR1 is SGHRS and CDR2 is YFSETQ. The V and J ends lost 6 bases and 0 bases respectively, with 9 bases between them. The CDR3 DNA is TGCGCCAGCAAAAAGGGGCTGAACACTGAAGCTTTCTTT. Protein sequence: CASKKGLNTEAFF.

This sequence joins TRBV29-1 and TRBJ1-1; tentative D call: TRBD1 (5 bases). Germline CDR1 reads SQVTM; CDR2 reads ANQGSEA. This CDR3 has 11 residues. The V and J ends lost 3 bases and 4 bases respectively, with 6 bases between them. The CDR3 nucleotides are TGCAGCGTTGATAGGGGCACTGAAGCTTTCTTT. It is translated as CSVDRGTEAFF.

The rearrangement uses TRBV7-2 and TRBJ2-5; the match to TRBD2 covers 9 bases. Trimming took 4 bases from V and 5 from J; bases not matched to a gene: 8. The CDR3 covers 15 residues. Germline V gene data show CDR1 as SGHTA and CDR2 as FQGNSA. The CDR3 here is CASSWGTSHGETQYF. In DNA, the CDR3 is TGTGCCAGCAGCTGGGGGACTAGCCACGGGGAGACCCAGTACTTC.

The V call is TRBV6-5, the J call TRBJ2-3; D gene ambiguous. Germline assignment: CDR1 MNHEY and CDR2 SVGAGI. V lost 7 bases and J lost 3, with 11 bases in between. The CDR3 loop spans 13 amino acids. The CDR3 DNA reads TGTGCCAGCACCGTACCCGGGACAGATACGCAGTATTTT. This codes for CASTVPGTDTQYF.

This chain links TRBV29-1 with TRBJ2-1; TRBD2 matches 9 bases. V lost 4 bases to trimming and J lost 4 bases; unmatched junction nucleotides: 14. The length of the CDR3 is 17 residues. Germline CDR1 and CDR2: SQVTM and ANQGSEA. This CDR3 is CSVGELAGPSRYNEQFF. CDR3 in DNA: TGCAGCGTTGGAGAGCTAGCGGGGCCCAGCCGATACAATGAGCAGTTCTTC.

The chain uses TRBV3-1 (or the pseudogene TRBV3-2) and TRBJ2-5; a weak D match, TRBD1 (5 bases). The CDR3 contains 13 residues. Germline values: CDR1 LGHDT, CDR2 YNNKEL (reference sequence). Trimming cost V 3 bases and J 5 bases, with 10 bases left between them. The CDR3 coding sequence is TGTGCCAGCAGCCATCCCAAGGGGGAGACCCAGTACTTC. Its translation: CASSHPKGETQYF.

V is TRBV9 and J is TRBJ1-3, with D perhaps matching TRBD1 (5 bases). V was trimmed by 4 bases and J by 0 bases, leaving 14 bases between them. The CDR3 totals 16 residues. Germline loops: CDR1 SGDLS, CDR2 YYNGEE. This CDR3 reads CASSPRDSGSGNTIYF. The DNA for the CDR3 is TGTGCCAGCAGCCCTCGGGACTCGGGCTCTGGAAACACCATATATTTT. The full variable domain, in which reference TRBV9 and TRBJ1-3 provide the parts outside the CDR3, is DSGVTQTPKHLITATGQRVTLRCSPRSGDLSVYWYQQSLDQGLQFLIQYYNGEERAKGNILERFSAQQFPDLHSELNLSSLELGDSALYFCASSPRDSGSGNTIYFGEGSWLTVV.

The chain couples TRBV30 to TRBJ1-5; the D is unclear. Trimming took 3 bases from V and 2 from J, leaving 8 bases between them. Per germline, CDR1 GTSNPN and CDR2 SVGIG (reference sequence). The length of the CDR3 is 13 residues. CDR3 DNA: TGTGCCTGGAGCGCCTACGGCAATCAGCCCCAGCATTTT. It specifies CAWSAYGNQPQHF. Full variable domain (remainder filled in from reference TRBV30 and TRBJ1-5): SQTIHQWPATLVQPVGSPLSLECTVEGTSNPNLYWYRQAAGRGLQLLFYSVGIGQISSEVPQNLSASRPQDRQFILSSKKLLLSDSGFYLCAWSAYGNQPQHFGDGTRLSIL.

The CDR3 coding sequence is TGTGCCAGTAGGAGGGACAGATGGGACACTGAAGCTTTCTTT. Translating gives CASRRDRWDTEAFF. J is TRBJ1-1 and V is TRBV19, with 7 bases aligning to TRBD1. This CDR3 comprises 14 residues. Trimming took 6 bases from V and 3 from J; bases not matched to a gene: 7. Germline V gene lookup returns CDR1 LNHDA and CDR2 SQIVND (reference sequence).

The chain carries TRBV28 and TRBJ1-2; TRBD1 matches at 7 bases. V gave up 8 bases and J gave up 1 base; unmatched junction bases: 4. The germline gives CDR1 MDHEN, CDR2 SYDVKM. The CDR3 runs 13 residues. The CDR3 nucleotides read TGTGCCAGCCGGGACAGCCGTAACTATGGCTACACCTTC. Translation: CASRDSRNYGYTF.

This clone has just one count. The chain joins TRBV3-1 (or the pseudogene TRBV3-2) to TRBJ2-2; D remains ambiguous. Trimming pared 2 bases from V and 8 bases from J, leaving 6 bases between. Germline CDR1 reads LGHDT; CDR2 reads YNNKEL (reference sequence). The CDR3 runs 12 residues. CDR3: CASSQIVGELFF. The CDR3 coding sequence is TGTGCCAGCAGCCAAATAGTGGGGGAGCTGTTTTTT.

The rearrangement joins TRBV6-5 to TRBJ2-7; the match to TRBD1 covers 7 bases. CDR3 length equals 13 residues. From germline, CDR1 is MNHEY and CDR2 SVGAGI. V lost 7 bases to trimming and J lost 2 bases; unmatched junction nucleotides: 5. The CDR3 reads CASITTGTYEQYF. The DNA of the CDR3 is TGTGCCAGCATTACGACAGGGACCTACGAGCAGTACTTC.

The V call is TRBV2, the J call TRBJ1-1; a possible D gene is TRBD1 (6 bases). CDR3 length equals 13 residues. Trimming pared 7 bases from V and 0 bases from J, leaving 9 bases between. The germline V gene encodes CDR1 SNHLY and CDR2 FYNNEI. The CDR3 protein is CASIRQVNTEAFF. In nucleotides, the CDR3 is TGTGCCAGCATCCGACAGGTGAACACTGAAGCTTTCTTT.

The J gene is TRBJ1-1, the V gene TRBV28; 9 bases agree with TRBD1. V was clipped by 6 bases and J by 3 bases; unmatched bases: 2. Per the germline V gene, CDR1 is MDHEN and CDR2 is SYDVKM. The CDR3 loop spans 13 amino acids. CDR3 amino acids: CASRRQGDTEAFF. CDR3 in DNA: TGTGCCAGCAGAAGACAGGGGGACACTGAAGCTTTCTTT.

This chain links TRBV5-8 with TRBJ1-6, with TRBD1 identical over 7 bases. The trim removed 0 bases at V and 10 bases at J, leaving 4 bases unmatched. There are 14 residues in the CDR3. Per the germline V gene, CDR1 is SGHTS and CDR2 is YDEGEE. As DNA, the CDR3 is TGTGCCAGCAGCTTGGAAGGGACAGTATCACCCCTCCACTTT. Translated, it gives CASSLEGTVSPLHF.

The chain's CDR3 is CAWSAADTQYF. In nucleotides, the CDR3 is TGTGCCTGGAGTGCCGCAGATACGCAGTATTTT. This chain joins TRBV30 and TRBJ2-3; no firm D call. Germline V gives CDR1 GTSNPN, CDR2 SVGIG (reference sequence). V lost 1 base and J lost 4, with 3 bases in between. The CDR3 covers 11 residues.

The V gene is TRBV27, the J gene TRBJ1-6, with no clear D. The germline V gene encodes CDR1 MNHEY and CDR2 SMNVEV (reference sequence). V was pared by 6 bases and J by 7 bases, with 19 bases between. CDR3 length equals 16 residues. CDR3 sequence reads: CASRPRGEGRNSPLHF. CDR3 in DNA: TGTGCCAGCAGACCCCGCGGTGAAGGGAGAAATTCACCCCTCCACTTT.

The rearrangement joins TRBV7-2 to TRBJ2-3; maybe TRBD2 (5 bases). V lost 2 bases and J lost 4, with 10 bases in between. Germline CDR1 is SGHTA and CDR2 is FQGNSA. This CDR3 region has 14 residues. The CDR3 is CASSLRTPADTQYF. In DNA, the CDR3 is TGTGCCAGCAGCTTACGGACTCCGGCAGATACGCAGTATTTT.